These T cell receptor beta chains were read from a single sample in a study of glioma-infiltrating T cells after dendritic cell vaccination. TCRdb keeps only in-frame clones here, not all; method: immunoSEQ multiplex PCR. This table has about 49,000 clones, over 75% appearing once. The sequenced sample was blood, obtained before dendritic cell vaccination. Receptors originate from a human donor with glioblastoma. The CDR3 runs from the conserved cysteine through the conserved F or W. Fields, in order: D gene, V gene, J gene, CDR3 DNA, CDR3 protein. The D gene is left open where the match is weak.

>TRBD2|TRBV6-5|TRBJ2-7
TGTGCCAGCAGTCCACCCCGGGGGGGGCAATACTTC
CASSPPRGGQYF
>NA|TRBV5-1|TRBJ2-7
TGCGCCAGCAGCCCCTCGACAGTGAGCTCCTACGAGCAGTACTTC
CASSPSTVSSYEQYF
>TRBD2|TRBV11-2|TRBJ2-2
TGTGCCAGCAGCTTAGAGTCGCGGGAGGCCACCGGGGAGCTGTTTTTT
CASSLESREATGELFF
>TRBD2|TRBV5-1|TRBJ2-5
TGCGCCAGCAGCCGAACGACTAGCGGGGGGATCCAAGAGACCCAGTACTTC
CASSRTTSGGIQETQYF
>NA|TRBV6-5|TRBJ2-1
TGTGCCAGCAGCCGGGACTCATACAATGAGCAGTTCTTC
CASSRDSYNEQFF
>TRBD1|TRBV30|TRBJ1-1
TGTGCCTGGAGGGTCCCTTCCCCTGTTTCCCCGGGACAGCCGAACACTGAAGCTTTCTTT
CAWRVPSPVSPGQPNTEAFF
>NA|TRBV7-2|TRBJ1-2
TGTGCCAGCAGCTTAGCGCCGTGGGGCCCCTATGGCTACACCTTC
CASSLAPWGPYGYTF
>TRBD2|TRBV7-8|TRBJ2-7
TGTGCCAGCAGCCCCTTGGGCGGGAGCTCCTACGAGCAGTACTTC
CASSPLGGSSYEQYF
>TRBD1|TRBV6-5|TRBJ2-2
TGTGCCAGCAGGTCCCCACAGGGGGTCACCGGGGAGCTGTTTTTT
CASRSPQGVTGELFF
>NA|TRBV4-1|TRBJ1-2
TGCGCCAGCAGCCAAAATACCCAGGGTCACTATGGCTACACCTTC
CASSQNTQGHYGYTF
>NA|TRBV4-1|TRBJ1-5
TGCGCCAGCAGCCTTGGCGGGCGCGATCAGCCCCAGCATTTT
CASSLGGRDQPQHF
>NA|TRBV7-2|TRBJ1-2
TGTGCCAGCAGCCTGGGTACAGGATATGGCTACACCTTC
CASSLGTGYGYTF